The 18 T cell receptor beta chains below come from one sample, sequenced in a study of T cells after yellow fever vaccination. TCRdb reprocessed the 5' RACE reads with MiXCR, giving one entry per CDR3 protein. The sample consists of some 260,000 distinct CDR3 sequences, 5.2% of them appearing once. Here the sequenced sample was CD4+ T cells sorted from PBMCs, taken on the day of the yellow fever booster vaccination. These receptors all stem from a man between 18 and 29 years old who received the YFV17D yellow fever vaccine.

This clonotype was seen repeatedly, ten times or more. The chain links TRBV6-5 to TRBJ1-1; 12 nucleotides agree with TRBD1. V gave up 5 bases and J gave up 11 bases; unmatched junction bases: 12. The CDR3 is 15 residues long. Per the germline V gene, CDR1 is MNHEY and CDR2 is SVGAGI. This chain's CDR3 is CASSAGQGARSSAFF. CDR3 in DNA: TGTGCCAGCAGTGCGGGACAGGGGGCGCGGAGTTCTGCTTTCTTT.

This clonotype occurred a few times. The chain joins TRBV27 to TRBJ2-7; no clear D. V was cut by 7 bases and J by 3 bases, with 19 bases left in between. CDR3 length: 15 amino acids. Germline CDR1 and CDR2: MNHEY and SMNVEV (reference sequence). Here the CDR3 DNA reads TGTGCCAGCAATACCCCGGACGGAAGGGTCTACGAGCAGTACGTC. This gives the protein CASNTPDGRVYEQYV.

This clonotype was observed a handful of times. This chain joins TRBV5-6 and TRBJ1-2; D gene unclear. Germline CDR1 reads SGHDT; CDR2 reads YYEEEE. The ends were cut back, 10 bases at V and 4 bases at J, with 14 bases in the middle. There are 12 residues in the CDR3. CDR3 residues: CAGSDRGYGYTF. The CDR3 DNA sequence: TGTGCCGGATCGGACCGAGGCTATGGCTACACCTTC.

This clonotype was seen only a few times. This chain connects TRBV18 to TRBJ2-1, with D perhaps assigned TRBD1 or TRBD2 (5 bases each). Germline V lookup: CDR1 KGHSH, CDR2 LQKENI. With 6 bases removed from V and 9 bases from J, the gap between germline ends came to 15 bases. This CDR3 is 13 amino acids long. In DNA form, the CDR3 reads TGTGCCAGCTCGAACCCACTAGGGGTTGAGCAGTTCTTC. It codes for CASSNPLGVEQFF.

This clonotype was seen only a few times. V gene TRBV12-3 or TRBV12-4 combines with J gene TRBJ2-7, with 9 nucleotides matching TRBD2. V lost 9 bases and J lost 6; bases outside the gene matches: 12. The CDR3 length is 14 residues. CDR3 amino acids: CASMVAGGPGEQYF. Here the CDR3 DNA reads TGTGCCAGTATGGTGGCGGGGGGGCCAGGCGAGCAGTACTTC.

This clonotype was seen ten or more times. The rearrangement uses TRBV5-1 and TRBJ1-5; D is ambiguous. The ends were cut back, 0 bases at V and 3 bases at J, with 4 bases in the middle. CDR1 is SGHRS, CDR2 YFSETQ, per germline. The length of the CDR3 is 13 residues. The CDR3 DNA follows: TGCGCCAGCAGCTTGGATTACAATCAGCCCCAGCATTTT. Amino acids: CASSLDYNQPQHF.

This clonotype was picked up many times. CDR3 in DNA: TGCGCCAGCAGCCTCTCTAGCGGGGGCGGCACAGATACGCAGTATTTT. This sequence encodes CASSLSSGGGTDTQYF. V usage is TRBV5-1 and J usage is TRBJ2-3; TRBD2 matches at 10 bases. Trimming cost V 4 bases and J 1 base; bases outside gene matches: 6. The CDR3 is 16 amino acids. CDR1 is SGHRS and CDR2 is YFSETQ in the germline V gene.

At least ten counts were recorded for this clonotype. The chain carries TRBV11-2 and TRBJ1-1, with unresolved D. With 3 bases removed from V and 1 base from J, the gap between germline ends came to 6 bases. CDR1 is SGHAT, CDR2 FQNNGV, per germline. The CDR3 sequence is 13 residues long. The CDR3 DNA follows: TGTGCCAGCAGCTTCCACTCGAACACTGAAGCTTTCTTT. Translation gives CASSFHSNTEAFF.

This clonotype was detected a few times. The CDR3 sequence: CASKPRLSGGAYYEQYF. The CDR3 DNA reads TGTGCCAGCAAACCACGTCTTAGCGGGGGGGCTTACTACGAGCAGTACTTC. The chain has TRBV2 and TRBJ2-7; 11 nucleotides align to TRBD2. In germline, CDR1 is SNHLY, CDR2 FYNNEI. With 7 bases clipped from V and 3 bases from J, the junction kept 14 bases outside the gene matches. The CDR3 covers 17 residues.

This clonotype was seen a few times. The V call is TRBV20-1, the J call TRBJ2-7; 11 bases fit TRBD1. The CDR3 extends over 13 amino acids. Germline trimming cut 8 bases from V and 7 bases from J; bases unmatched to any gene: 10. CDR1 and CDR2 from the germline V gene are DFQATT and SNEGSKA (reference sequence). The DNA for the CDR3 is TGCAGTACATACTCGGGACAGGGGGTAGAGCAGTACTTC. Protein sequence: CSTYSGQGVEQYF.

The table lists this clonotype with many counts. The rearrangement uses TRBV11-3 and TRBJ2-3; the D is unclear. The CDR3 runs 13 residues. Per the germline V gene, CDR1 is SGHNT and CDR2 is YENEEA. V shed 5 bases and J shed 3 bases, with 9 bases lying between them. The CDR3: CASSRTETDTQYF. In DNA, the CDR3 is TGTGCCAGCAGCCGGACCGAGACAGATACGCAGTATTTT.

This clonotype was seen a few times. The V call is TRBV28, the J call TRBJ1-6; D perhaps matches TRBD1 (6 bases). Between the trimmed V and J ends, which lost 6 bases and 3 bases, there was a span of 12 bases. Germline V CDR1 and CDR2: MDHEN, SYDVKM. The length of the CDR3 is 15 residues. The CDR3 region is CASSPRGDYNSPLHF. The CDR3 DNA reads TGTGCCAGCAGCCCCAGGGGTGACTATAATTCACCCCTCCACTTT.

There are a few counts of this clonotype. V usage is TRBV20-1 and J usage is TRBJ2-3; D remains unclear. Germline CDR1 and CDR2: DFQATT and SNEGSKA (reference sequence). The CDR3 consists of 14 residues. Trimming shortened V by 3 bases and J by 0 bases, and 10 bases separated the two germline ends. The CDR3 DNA reads TGCAGTGCTAGGAGATTCTCTAGCACAGATACGCAGTATTTT. This sequence encodes CSARRFSSTDTQYF.

This clonotype came up many times. The chain links TRBV7-9 to TRBJ2-1; D perhaps matches TRBD1 (7 bases). Germline V gene lookup returns CDR1 SEHNR and CDR2 FQNEAQ (reference sequence). CDR3 size: 18 residues. V was pared by 4 bases and J by 9 bases, with 28 bases between. CDR3 nucleotides: TGTGCCAGCAGCTACCCAGGAGGGACAGATCTAACATATGGTGAGCAGTTCTTC. Encoded protein: CASSYPGGTDLTYGEQFF.

This clonotype was counted ten times or more. The rearrangement joins TRBV6-2 or TRBV6-3 to TRBJ2-3; tentatively, D is TRBD1 or TRBD2 (5 bases each). The CDR3 has 15 residues. Germline V gene lookup returns CDR1 MNHEY and CDR2 SVGEGT. V was shortened by 7 bases and J by 4 bases, with 18 bases between the two germline ends. CDR3 in amino acids: CASIGWGPGPDTQYF. The CDR3 region has the DNA TGTGCCAGCATCGGCTGGGGACCGGGGCCAGATACGCAGTATTTT.

This clonotype appeared a few times. This chain joins TRBV12-3 or TRBV12-4 and TRBJ2-1; maybe TRBD2 (6 bases). This CDR3 has 12 amino acids. V lost 6 bases to trimming and J lost 9 bases, with 12 bases between them. The CDR3 sequence: CASSYRLGEQFF. For the CDR3, the DNA is TGTGCCAGCAGCTATCGACTAGGTGAGCAGTTCTTC.

This clonotype was counted ten times or more. The chain has TRBV10-3 and TRBJ2-2; 7 bases fit TRBD1. J gave up 4 bases and V 3 bases, and 5 bases lay outside the gene matches. Germline CDR1 reads ENHRY; CDR2 reads SYGVKD. This CDR3 has 15 residues. CDR3 sequence: CAISDQGVVTGELFF. Written as DNA, the CDR3 is TGTGCCATCAGTGACCAGGGGGTGGTCACCGGGGAGCTGTTTTTT.

This clonotype showed up many times. The CDR3 region has the DNA TGTGCCAGCAGCAGCAGACAGGGGGCGAAGTTCTTC. Its translation: CASSSRQGAKFF. The V and J genes are TRBV12-3 or TRBV12-4 and TRBJ2-1, with 10 nucleotides matching TRBD1. Trimming took 6 bases from V and 14 from J; bases not matched to a gene: 7. The CDR3 has 12 residues.